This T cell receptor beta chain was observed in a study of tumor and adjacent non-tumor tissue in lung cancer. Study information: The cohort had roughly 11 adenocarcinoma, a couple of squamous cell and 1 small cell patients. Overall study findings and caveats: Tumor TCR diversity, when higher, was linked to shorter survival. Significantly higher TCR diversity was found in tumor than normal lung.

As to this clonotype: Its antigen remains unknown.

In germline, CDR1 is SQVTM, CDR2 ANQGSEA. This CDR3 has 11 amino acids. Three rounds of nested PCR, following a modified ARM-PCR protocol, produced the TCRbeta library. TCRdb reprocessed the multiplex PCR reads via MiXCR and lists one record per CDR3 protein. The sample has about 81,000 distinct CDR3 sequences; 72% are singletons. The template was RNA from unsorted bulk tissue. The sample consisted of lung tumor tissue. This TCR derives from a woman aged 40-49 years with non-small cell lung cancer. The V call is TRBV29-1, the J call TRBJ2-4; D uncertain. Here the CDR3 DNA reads TGCTACGTTGATGTAAGGGACATTCAGTACTTC. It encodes CYVDVRDIQYF.